The clone carrying this T cell receptor (beta chain) turned up a few times. Amplified TCR beta CDR3 regions came from RNA transcripts. Researchers ran a first-round RT-PCR on the TCR CDR3 using the HTBI primer set. One entry per CDR3 protein, called by TCRdb with MiXCR from the multiplex PCR reads. The sample shows roughly 710,000 distinct CDR3 sequences, around a third of them seen only once. The data were taken from a study of T cells in Graves' hyperthyroidism and ophthalmopathy. Sequencing input: blood. The receptor's source is a woman in her 40s with Graves' hyperthyroidism.

The CDR3 sequence is CASSLGGGSVTGELFF. Here the CDR3 DNA reads TGCGCCAGCAGCTTAGGAGGCGGGAGTGTCACCGGGGAGCTGTTTTTT. The J gene is TRBJ2-2, the V gene TRBV5-1; 7 bases align to TRBD2. This CDR3 spans 16 amino acids. Germline CDR1 reads SGHRS; CDR2 reads YFSETQ. V was clipped by 2 bases and J by 4 bases; unmatched bases: 8.